The sequence of this TCR beta chain was determined in a study of cytomegalovirus exposure and HLA in healthy donors. Study results and limitations: Altogether, 170 or so TCR beta chains were recorded as cytomegalovirus-associated.

Each of the donors was a healthy bone marrow donor. A remark on this clone: Its target is not known.

This CDR3 spans 17 amino acids. Per germline, CDR1 LNHDA and CDR2 SQIVND (reference sequence). V trimming: 1 base; J trimming: 1 base; junction bases outside the gene matches: 8. Researchers ran the PCR with 60 Vbeta and 13 Jbeta primers. The method was immunoSEQ multiplex PCR; TCRdb's version includes in-frame clones alone and lacks a portion of them. The sample holds around 100,000 clones, roughly 84% seen once. The rearrangement links TRBV19 to TRBJ1-1; 8 bases are a match to TRBD1. Sequenced input: PBMCs. This receptor was identified in a young man in good health and CMV-seronegative. The CDR3 region is CASSIGGAGGRNTEAFF. The CDR3 DNA follows: TGTGCCAGTAGTATAGGGGGGGCAGGGGGCAGGAACACTGAAGCTTTCTTT.